A selection of T cell receptor beta chains follows, all from one sample in a study of spatial heterogeneity in lung cancer. MiXCR, applied by TCRdb to the 5' RACE reads, yields one record per CDR3 protein. The sample includes approximately 90,000 distinct CDR3 sequences, under 9% seen only once; the top ten take around 7%. Sequences were derived from PBMCs, sampled at surgery. Every receptor here comes from a male donor with early-stage non-small cell lung cancer. Each CDR3 is given with its conserved first and last residue. The order of the fields is clone size, V gene, J gene, D gene, CDR3 DNA, CDR3 protein. D genes are given only for firm matches. Clone sizes are given selectively: once, few, many, or a class where the clone is expanded.

clone_size: many; v_call: TRBV28; j_call: TRBJ2-6; d_call: .; cdr3_nt: TGTGCCAGCAGTTCAGGGGTCCGCTCTGGGGCCAACGTCCTGACTTTC; cdr3_aa: CASSSGVRSGANVLTF
clone_size: few; v_call: TRBV28; j_call: TRBJ2-5; d_call: TRBD2; cdr3_nt: TGTGCCAGCAGTTTACTCCCACGTGGCGGGAGGGCTGAGACCCAGTACTTC; cdr3_aa: CASSLLPRGGRAETQYF
clone_size: few; v_call: TRBV6-2/TRBV6-3; j_call: TRBJ2-5; d_call: .; cdr3_nt: TGTGCCAGCAGCCACGGGGGCGGGGGCCAAGAGACCCAGTACTTC; cdr3_aa: CASSHGGGGQETQYF
clone_size: .; v_call: TRBV7-2; j_call: TRBJ2-3; d_call: .; cdr3_nt: TGTGCCAGCAGCACCCCTAAAGATACGCAGTATTTT; cdr3_aa: CASSTPKDTQYF
clone_size: .; v_call: TRBV6-2/TRBV6-3; j_call: TRBJ2-6; d_call: TRBD2; cdr3_nt: TGTGCCATCGGGGGGGAGGCCCAGGGCGTCCTGACTTTC; cdr3_aa: CAIGGEAQGVLTF
clone_size: few; v_call: TRBV28; j_call: TRBJ2-5; d_call: .; cdr3_nt: TGTGCCAGTAGGAGGACAAGGCCTCAAGAGACCCAGTACTTC; cdr3_aa: CASRRTRPQETQYF
clone_size: many; v_call: TRBV9; j_call: TRBJ1-3; d_call: .; cdr3_nt: TGTGCCAGCAGCTCACAGGGAAACACCATATATTTT; cdr3_aa: CASSSQGNTIYF
clone_size: .; v_call: TRBV21-1; j_call: TRBJ2-7; d_call: .; cdr3_nt: TGTGCCAGCAGCATTCGGGGACTAGCGGGAGAGGTCGAGCAGTACTTC; cdr3_aa: CASSIRGLAGEVEQYF
clone_size: many; v_call: TRBV29-1; j_call: TRBJ1-5; d_call: TRBD1; cdr3_nt: TGCAGCGTTGTAGTCAGGGGGCCTGATCAGCCCCAGCATTTT; cdr3_aa: CSVVVRGPDQPQHF
clone_size: few; v_call: TRBV28; j_call: TRBJ1-5; d_call: TRBD1; cdr3_nt: TGTGCCAGCAGTTCTCCGACAGGGGGCAATCAGCCCCAGCATTTT; cdr3_aa: CASSSPTGGNQPQHF
clone_size: many; v_call: TRBV27; j_call: TRBJ2-7; d_call: .; cdr3_nt: TGTGCCAGCAGCCTAGGCGGGTCTGCCTACGAGCAGTACTTC; cdr3_aa: CASSLGGSAYEQYF
clone_size: .; v_call: TRBV5-4; j_call: TRBJ1-2; d_call: TRBD1; cdr3_nt: TGTGCCAGCAGCGGGGACAGGGGAGACTATGGCTACACCTTC; cdr3_aa: CASSGDRGDYGYTF
clone_size: few; v_call: TRBV6-2/TRBV6-3; j_call: TRBJ2-2; d_call: .; cdr3_nt: TGTGCCAGCAAGTATGACGGGAGTGCCGGGGAGCTGTTTTTT; cdr3_aa: CASKYDGSAGELFF
clone_size: .; v_call: TRBV28; j_call: TRBJ2-1; d_call: TRBD2; cdr3_nt: TGTGCCAGCAGGTCCGGGACTAAAAACAATGAGCAGTTCTTC; cdr3_aa: CASRSGTKNNEQFF
clone_size: many; v_call: TRBV12-3/TRBV12-4; j_call: TRBJ2-7; d_call: TRBD1; cdr3_nt: TGTGCCAGCAGGAAGACAGGGGTGCACGAGCAGTACTTC; cdr3_aa: CASRKTGVHEQYF
clone_size: .; v_call: TRBV19; j_call: TRBJ2-2; d_call: TRBD2; cdr3_nt: TGTGCCAGTAGTATTCTAGCGGGGACCGCGAACACCGGGGAGCTGTTTTTT; cdr3_aa: CASSILAGTANTGELFF
clone_size: many; v_call: TRBV11-1; j_call: TRBJ1-6; d_call: .; cdr3_nt: TGTGCCAGCAGCCTACACAGGGATAATTCACCCCTCCACTTT; cdr3_aa: CASSLHRDNSPLHF
clone_size: many; v_call: TRBV29-1; j_call: TRBJ2-1; d_call: .; cdr3_nt: TGCAGCGTTATCTCCGAGAGCTCCTACAATGAGCAGTTCTTC; cdr3_aa: CSVISESSYNEQFF
clone_size: .; v_call: TRBV5-1; j_call: TRBJ2-2; d_call: .; cdr3_nt: TGCGCCAGCAGGGTTGGGGCACCGAACACCGGGGAGCTGTTTTTT; cdr3_aa: CASRVGAPNTGELFF
clone_size: few; v_call: TRBV29-1; j_call: TRBJ2-7; d_call: .; cdr3_nt: TGCAGCGTCTCGGACAGCTACGAGCAGTACTTC; cdr3_aa: CSVSDSYEQYF
clone_size: few; v_call: TRBV29-1; j_call: TRBJ1-1; d_call: .; cdr3_nt: TGCAGCGTTGAAGAAGGAGCCTCGGGAGCTTTCTTT; cdr3_aa: CSVEEGASGAFF
clone_size: many; v_call: TRBV5-1; j_call: TRBJ2-3; d_call: .; cdr3_nt: TGCGCCAGCAGCTCCGGGGTAGTTGCAGATACGCAGTATTTT; cdr3_aa: CASSSGVVADTQYF
clone_size: .; v_call: TRBV10-3; j_call: TRBJ1-1; d_call: .; cdr3_nt: TGTGCCATCAGTGAAGGCCAAGGCACTGAAGCTTTCTTT; cdr3_aa: CAISEGQGTEAFF
clone_size: many; v_call: TRBV6-5; j_call: TRBJ1-2; d_call: TRBD1; cdr3_nt: TGTGCCAGCAGTAACCGGCTCGCAGGGGGTGGCTACACCTTC; cdr3_aa: CASSNRLAGGGYTF
clone_size: few; v_call: TRBV12-3/TRBV12-4; j_call: TRBJ2-1; d_call: TRBD2; cdr3_nt: TGTGCCAGCAGTCCACTGGCGGGAGGGCCGTACAATGAGCAGTTCTTC; cdr3_aa: CASSPLAGGPYNEQFF
clone_size: .; v_call: TRBV9; j_call: TRBJ2-2; d_call: .; cdr3_nt: TGTGCCAGCAGCCCCCTTCAAGGGATCCCCGGGGAGCTGTTTTTT; cdr3_aa: CASSPLQGIPGELFF
clone_size: few; v_call: TRBV6-4; j_call: TRBJ2-2; d_call: TRBD2; cdr3_nt: TGTGCCAGCAGTTTGACTAGCCTAAACACCGGGGAGCTGTTTTTT; cdr3_aa: CASSLTSLNTGELFF
clone_size: few; v_call: TRBV7-3; j_call: TRBJ2-1; d_call: TRBD2; cdr3_nt: TGTGCCAGCAGCTTCGGGACTAGCGGGCCTTATAATGAGCAGTTCTTC; cdr3_aa: CASSFGTSGPYNEQFF
clone_size: .; v_call: TRBV5-1; j_call: TRBJ2-2; d_call: TRBD1; cdr3_nt: TGCGCCAGCAATCCGGGACAGGGAAACACCGGGGAGCTGTTTTTT; cdr3_aa: CASNPGQGNTGELFF
clone_size: .; v_call: TRBV6-1; j_call: TRBJ2-1; d_call: TRBD2; cdr3_nt: TGTGCCAGCAGCATCCTAGCGGGGGGGAGCTCCTACAATGAGCAGTTCTTC; cdr3_aa: CASSILAGGSSYNEQFF
clone_size: few; v_call: TRBV3-1; j_call: TRBJ2-2; d_call: .; cdr3_nt: TGTGCCAGCAGCCAAATAAGGGTCACCGGGGAGCTGTTTTTT; cdr3_aa: CASSQIRVTGELFF